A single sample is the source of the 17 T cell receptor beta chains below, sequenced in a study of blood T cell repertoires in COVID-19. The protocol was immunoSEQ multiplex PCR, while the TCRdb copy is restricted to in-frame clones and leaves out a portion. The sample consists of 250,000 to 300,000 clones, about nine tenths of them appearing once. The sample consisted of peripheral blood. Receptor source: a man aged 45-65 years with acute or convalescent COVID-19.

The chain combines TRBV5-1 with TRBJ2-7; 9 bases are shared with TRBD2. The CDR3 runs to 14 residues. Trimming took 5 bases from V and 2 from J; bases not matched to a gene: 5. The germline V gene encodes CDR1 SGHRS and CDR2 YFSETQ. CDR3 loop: CASRRSGGPYEQYF. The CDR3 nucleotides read TGCGCCAGCAGAAGGAGCGGGGGGCCCTACGAGCAGTACTTC.

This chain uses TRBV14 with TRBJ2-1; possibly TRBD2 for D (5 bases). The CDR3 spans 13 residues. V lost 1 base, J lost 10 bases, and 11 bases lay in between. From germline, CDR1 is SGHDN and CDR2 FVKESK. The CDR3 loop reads CASSQGGLSEQFF. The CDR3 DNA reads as TGTGCCAGCAGCCAAGGAGGGCTGTCGGAGCAGTTCTTC.

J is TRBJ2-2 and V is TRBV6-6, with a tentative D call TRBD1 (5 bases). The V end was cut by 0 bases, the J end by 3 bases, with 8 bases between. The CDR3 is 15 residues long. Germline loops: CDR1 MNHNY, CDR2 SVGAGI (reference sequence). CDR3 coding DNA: TGTGCCAGCAGTTACTCGGACACCTACACCGGGGAGCTGTTTTTT. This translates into CASSYSDTYTGELFF.

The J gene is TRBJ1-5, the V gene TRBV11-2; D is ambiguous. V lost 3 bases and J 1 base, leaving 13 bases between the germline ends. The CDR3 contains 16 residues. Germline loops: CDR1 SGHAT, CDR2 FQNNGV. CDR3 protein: CASSLTAASSNQPQHF. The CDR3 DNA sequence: TGTGCCAGCAGCTTGACGGCGGCGTCGAGCAATCAGCCCCAGCATTTT.

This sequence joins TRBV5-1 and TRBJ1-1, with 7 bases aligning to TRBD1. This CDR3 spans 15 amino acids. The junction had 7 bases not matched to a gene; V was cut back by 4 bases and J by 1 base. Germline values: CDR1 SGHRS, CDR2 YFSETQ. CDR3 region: CASSLERQGNTEAFF. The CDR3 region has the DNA TGCGCCAGCAGCCTGGAGCGACAGGGGAACACTGAAGCTTTCTTT.

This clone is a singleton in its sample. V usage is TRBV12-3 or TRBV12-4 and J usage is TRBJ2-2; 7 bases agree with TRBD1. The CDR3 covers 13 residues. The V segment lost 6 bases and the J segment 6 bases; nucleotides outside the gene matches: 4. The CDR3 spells CASSQQGSGELFF. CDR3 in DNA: TGTGCCAGCAGCCAACAGGGGTCCGGGGAGCTGTTTTTT.

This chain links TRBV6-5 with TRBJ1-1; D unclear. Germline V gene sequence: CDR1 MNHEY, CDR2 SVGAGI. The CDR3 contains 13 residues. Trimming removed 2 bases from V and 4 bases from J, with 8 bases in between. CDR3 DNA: TGTGCCAGCAGTTACGGGCAGTTCACTGAAGCTTTCTTT. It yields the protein CASSYGQFTEAFF.

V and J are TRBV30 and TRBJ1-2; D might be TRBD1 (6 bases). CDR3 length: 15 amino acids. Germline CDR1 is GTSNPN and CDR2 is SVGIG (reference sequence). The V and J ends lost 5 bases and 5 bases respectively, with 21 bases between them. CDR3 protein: CAWLEMGGAKYGYTF. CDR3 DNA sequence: TGTGCCTGGCTAGAGATGGGGGGGGCGAAATATGGCTACACCTTC.

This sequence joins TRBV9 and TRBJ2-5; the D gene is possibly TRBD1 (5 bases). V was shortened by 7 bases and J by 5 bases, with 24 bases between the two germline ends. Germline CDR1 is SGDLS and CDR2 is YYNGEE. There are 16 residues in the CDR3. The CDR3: CASGATQGSSGETQYF. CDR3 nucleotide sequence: TGTGCCAGCGGGGCTACTCAGGGATCATCTGGGGAGACCCAGTACTTC. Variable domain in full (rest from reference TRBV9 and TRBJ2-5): DSGVTQTPKHLITATGQRVTLRCSPRSGDLSVYWYQQSLDQGLQFLIQYYNGEERAKGNILERFSAQQFPDLHSELNLSSLELGDSALYFCASGATQGSSGETQYFGPGTRLLVL.

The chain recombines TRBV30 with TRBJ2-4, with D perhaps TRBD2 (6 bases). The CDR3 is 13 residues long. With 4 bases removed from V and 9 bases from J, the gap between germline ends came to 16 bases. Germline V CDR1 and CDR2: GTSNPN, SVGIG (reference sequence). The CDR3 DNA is TGTGCCTGGAACCGAGGGCCGGAGGGCATTCAGTACTTC. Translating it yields CAWNRGPEGIQYF.

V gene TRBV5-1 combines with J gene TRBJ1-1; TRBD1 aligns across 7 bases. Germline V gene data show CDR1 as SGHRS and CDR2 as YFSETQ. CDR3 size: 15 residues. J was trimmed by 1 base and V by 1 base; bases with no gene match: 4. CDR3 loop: CASSLRAGGNTEAFF. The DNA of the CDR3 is TGCGCCAGCAGCTTGCGGGCAGGGGGGAACACTGAAGCTTTCTTT. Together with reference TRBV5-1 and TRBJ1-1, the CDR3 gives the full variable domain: KAGVTQTPRYLIKTRGQQVTLSCSPISGHRSVSWYQQTPGQGLQFLFEYFSETQRNKGNFPGRFSGRQFSNSRSEMNVSTLELGDSALYLCASSLRAGGNTEAFFGQGTRLTVV.

CDR3 coding DNA: TGTGCCAGCAGCCAAGGGATCCAGAGGGGGTTCACAGATACGCAGTATTTT. This gives the protein CASSQGIQRGFTDTQYF. J is TRBJ2-3 and V is TRBV3-1 (or the pseudogene TRBV3-2); the D gene is possibly TRBD1 (6 bases). This CDR3 is 17 amino acids long. The V end was cut by 1 base, the J end by 2 bases, with 16 bases between. Looked up from germline, CDR1 is LGHDT and CDR2 is YNNKEL (reference sequence).

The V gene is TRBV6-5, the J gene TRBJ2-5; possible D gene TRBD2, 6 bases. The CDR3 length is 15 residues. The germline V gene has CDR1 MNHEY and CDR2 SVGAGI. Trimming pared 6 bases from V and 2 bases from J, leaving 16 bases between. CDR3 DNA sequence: TGTGCCAGCAGAAGTTCCGTAGCGGAGCAAGAGACCCAGTACTTC. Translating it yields CASRSSVAEQETQYF.

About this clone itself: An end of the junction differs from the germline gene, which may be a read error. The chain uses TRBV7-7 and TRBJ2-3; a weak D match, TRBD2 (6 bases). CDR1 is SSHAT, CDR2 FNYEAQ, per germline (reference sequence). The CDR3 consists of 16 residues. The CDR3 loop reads CASSYGLGGDTDTQYF. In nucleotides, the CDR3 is TGTGCTAGCAGCTACGGGCTCGGGGGTGACACAGATACGCAGTATTTT.

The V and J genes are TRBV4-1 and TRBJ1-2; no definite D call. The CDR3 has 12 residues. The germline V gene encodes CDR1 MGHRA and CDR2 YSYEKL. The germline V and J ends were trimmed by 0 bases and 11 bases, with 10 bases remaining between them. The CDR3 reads CASSQDLRAYTF. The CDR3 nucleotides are TGCGCCAGCAGCCAAGATCTGCGGGCATACACCTTC.

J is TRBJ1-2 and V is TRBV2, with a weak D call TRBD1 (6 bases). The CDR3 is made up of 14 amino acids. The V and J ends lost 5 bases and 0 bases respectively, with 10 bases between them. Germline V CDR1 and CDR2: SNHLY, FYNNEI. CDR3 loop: CASSQTGANYGYTF. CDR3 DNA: TGTGCCAGCAGTCAGACAGGAGCTAACTATGGCTACACCTTC.

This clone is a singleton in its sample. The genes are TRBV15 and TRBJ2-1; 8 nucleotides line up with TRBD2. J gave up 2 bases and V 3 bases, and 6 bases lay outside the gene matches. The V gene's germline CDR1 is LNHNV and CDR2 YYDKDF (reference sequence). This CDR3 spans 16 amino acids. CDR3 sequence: CATSSRGGLTYNEQFF. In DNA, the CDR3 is TGTGCCACCAGCAGCCGGGGGGGTTTGACCTACAATGAGCAGTTCTTC.